The rows below give T cell receptor beta chains drawn from one sample of a study of graft-versus-host responses after intestinal transplantation. Profiled with immunoSEQ multiplex PCR; TCRdb holds only in-frame clones, not every one. Of around 100,000 clones listed, 91% were seen once; the top ten hold about 0.18%. Antigens of these TCRs are unknown. This specimen was unstimulated CD4+ T cells sorted from spleen or lymph node cells, taken before transplant. The receptors were gathered from a human donor who was the organ donor for an intestinal transplant. The CDR3 runs from the conserved cysteine through the conserved F or W. The D gene is left open where the match is weak. Size is stated for part of the rows, as once, few or many counts, or as a class when the clone is expanded.

j_call clone_size v_call d_call cdr3_nt cdr3_aa
TRBJ2-7 NA TRBV9 TRBD1 TGTGCCAGCAGCGTATCGGGACAGGGGAACGAGCAGTACTTC CASSVSGQGNEQYF
TRBJ2-7 once TRBV7-7 NA TGTGCTAGCAGCTTAGCTCCCCCGACAGGGGAGGGCCCCTACGAGCAGTACTTC CASSLAPPTGEGPYEQYF
TRBJ2-6 NA TRBV5-1 NA TGCGCCAGCAGCTCTACTAGCCTCGGGGCCAACGTCCTGACTTTC CASSSTSLGANVLTF
TRBJ2-1 once TRBV5-4 TRBD2 TGTGCCAGCAGCTTGATATCGGGGAGGGTTCCCTACAATGAGCAGTTCTTC CASSLISGRVPYNEQFF
TRBJ2-3 NA TRBV11-3 NA TGTGCCAGCAGCTTAGGGGGGACTAGCACAGATACGCAGTATTTT CASSLGGTSTDTQYF
TRBJ2-5 NA TRBV7-8 NA TGTGCCAGCAGCTTAGCGGGGCGAGAGACCCAGTACTTC CASSLAGRETQYF
TRBJ2-3 NA TRBV27 NA TGTGCCAGCACTCGACTCCCGACAGGTTACACAGATACGCAGTATTTT CASTRLPTGYTDTQYF
TRBJ2-1 NA TRBV2 NA TGTGCCAGCACTACCCACAATGAGCAGTTCTTC CASTTHNEQFF
TRBJ2-1 once TRBV4-1 NA TGCGCCAGCAGCCAAGATAGGGGGGGTCCCTACAATGAGCAGTTCTTC CASSQDRGGPYNEQFF
TRBJ2-7 NA TRBV6-5 TRBD1 TGTGCCAGCAGTCAGGGGGCAAAACAGTACTTC CASSQGAKQYF
TRBJ1-4 NA TRBV30 TRBD1 TGTGCCTGGAGGGCGGGGACAGGGGACGAAAAACTGTTTTTT CAWRAGTGDEKLFF
TRBJ2-7 NA TRBV6-6 TRBD2 TGTGCCAGCAGTTACCAGCGGGGGGGCCCCGGCGAGCAGTACTTC CASSYQRGGPGEQYF
TRBJ2-3 NA TRBV10-3 TRBD2 TGTGCCATCAGTGTGAGTAGCGGGGGAATCTCAGATACGCAGTATTTT CAISVSSGGISDTQYF
TRBJ1-1 NA TRBV29-1 TRBD1 TGCAGCGTTGGAAGGGGGCCAAGAACTGAAGCTTTCTTT CSVGRGPRTEAFF
TRBJ1-4 NA TRBV7-3 NA TGTGCCAGCAGCTTAACGGGGGCGTCTAATGAAAAACTGTTTTTT CASSLTGASNEKLFF
TRBJ2-3 NA TRBV23-1 NA TGCGCCAGCAGTCAAACCGGGGTGGCAGATACGCAGTATTTT CASSQTGVADTQYF
TRBJ1-2 NA TRBV5-1 TRBD1 TGCGCCAGCAGCACCGACAGGGGGCGACCCTATGGCTACACCTTC CASSTDRGRPYGYTF
TRBJ1-6 NA TRBV28 TRBD1 TGTGCCAGCAGTGCCAGGGGGCGATGGGATTCACCCCTCCACTTT CASSARGRWDSPLHF
TRBJ1-4 few TRBV6-5 NA TGTGCCAGCAGACGGGACACTCAGGGGGAAAAACTGTTTTTT CASRRDTQGEKLFF
TRBJ1-1 NA TRBV30 NA TGTGCCTGGAGTGGCAGGATAGAAGCTTTCTTT CAWSGRIEAFF
TRBJ2-3 once TRBV7-3 TRBD1 TGTGCCAGCAGCCCAGACAGGGGGTATGATACGCAGTATTTT CASSPDRGYDTQYF
TRBJ2-5 once TRBV4-1 TRBD2 TGCGCCAGCAGCCAAGAAAGACTAGCGGGGGGCGGAGAGACCCAGTACTTC CASSQERLAGGGETQYF
TRBJ1-2 once TRBV5-1 NA TGCGCCAGCAGCCGTGTTCGAGATAACTATGGCTACACCTTC CASSRVRDNYGYTF
TRBJ2-2 NA TRBV18 TRBD2 TGTGCCAGCTCACCTACTAGCGGGGGCCTTAACACCGGGGAGCTGTTTTTT CASSPTSGGLNTGELFF
TRBJ1-1 once TRBV2 NA TGTGCCAGCAGAGTCGACACGAACACTGAAGCTTTCTTT CASRVDTNTEAFF
TRBJ2-3 NA TRBV6-5 NA TGTGCCAGCAGTTACGGGACAAACCCTAGCACAGATACGCAGTATTTT CASSYGTNPSTDTQYF
TRBJ2-7 NA TRBV18 TRBD1 TGTGCCAGCTCAGGGGCGGGACAGGGGGACTCCTACGAGCAGTACTTC CASSGAGQGDSYEQYF
TRBJ2-7 NA TRBV4-3 NA TGCGCCAGCAGCCCTTCCAGGGATACCTACGAGCAGTACTTC CASSPSRDTYEQYF
TRBJ1-2 NA TRBV6-4 NA TGTGCCAGCAGGCCTAACAGGGAACAGAACTATGGCTACACCTTC CASRPNREQNYGYTF
TRBJ2-3 once TRBV5-1 TRBD2 TGCGCCAGCAGCTTGGTTGCGGGGGTCACAGATACGCAGTATTTT CASSLVAGVTDTQYF
TRBJ1-1 NA TRBV7-8 NA TGTGCCAGCAGCCCATCCGACAGGACTGGCGCTTTCTTT CASSPSDRTGAFF
TRBJ1-2 once TRBV30 NA TGTGCCTGGTCCTCAGGTGCAGCTAACTATGGCTACACCTTC CAWSSGAANYGYTF
TRBJ2-7 NA TRBV19 TRBD1 TGTGCCAGTAGAACATCAGGGGGTGACGAGCAGTACTTC CASRTSGGDEQYF
TRBJ2-7 NA TRBV4-2 TRBD1 TGTGCCAGCAGCCTACGGACAGGGTTCGGCTCCGAGCAGTACTTC CASSLRTGFGSEQYF
TRBJ1-6 once TRBV28 TRBD1 TGTGCCAGCAGTCCCACCCGACAGGGTAATTCACCCCTCCACTTT CASSPTRQGNSPLHF
TRBJ1-6 NA TRBV6-1 NA TGTGCCAGCAGTGAGGGCGGGAATAATTCACCCCTCCACTTT CASSEGGNNSPLHF
TRBJ1-3 NA TRBV7-2 TRBD1 TGTGCCAGCAGCTTAGTAGGACAGGGGATGATGGGGTGGAACACCATATATTTT CASSLVGQGMMGWNTIYF
TRBJ2-7 NA TRBV14 NA TGTGCCAGCAGCCAAGTACGGGGTAATTACGAGCAGTACTTC CASSQVRGNYEQYF
TRBJ1-5 once TRBV27 NA TGTGCCAGCAGTCTCCTAGCGGGGGCTGTTCAGCCCCAGCATTTT CASSLLAGAVQPQHF
TRBJ1-3 NA TRBV13 NA TGTGCCAGCAGCTCCCGATACAGGCGACTCTCTGGAAACACCATATATTTT CASSSRYRRLSGNTIYF
TRBJ2-3 NA TRBV7-3 TRBD2 TGTGCCAGCAGCTTACAGCGGGGGGGCTTCACAGATACGCAGTATTTT CASSLQRGGFTDTQYF
TRBJ2-5 NA TRBV9 TRBD1 TGTGCCAGCAGCTCCGGACCGGGACAGCACCAAGAGACCCAGTACTTC CASSSGPGQHQETQYF
TRBJ1-2 NA TRBV9 NA TGTGCCAGCAGCACGGGGGTGGTAACTAACTATGGCTACACCTTC CASSTGVVTNYGYTF
TRBJ2-5 NA TRBV7-3 NA TGTGCCAGCAGCCTGAGCCCGCGGGAAGGAGTTCAAGAGACCCAGTACTTC CASSLSPREGVQETQYF
TRBJ1-1 NA TRBV10-3 TRBD1 TGTGCCATCAGTACAGGGGCGTTGGTTGAAGCTTTCTTT CAISTGALVEAFF
TRBJ1-2 NA TRBV7-9 NA TGTGCCAGTGCTAACGGAGTCGACAGAAATTATGGCTACACCTTC CASANGVDRNYGYTF
TRBJ1-5 NA TRBV7-9 TRBD1 TGTGCCAGCAGCCTTGGACAGGGCCCAGGTCAGCCCCAGCATTTT CASSLGQGPGQPQHF
TRBJ2-2 NA TRBV4-3 NA TGCGCCAGCAGCCAATCTAGCGCTCGCACCGGGGAGCTGTTTTTT CASSQSSARTGELFF
TRBJ2-7 NA TRBV6-5 NA TGTGCCAGCAGGTCTACAGGTCGACAATCCTACGAGCAGTACTTC CASRSTGRQSYEQYF
TRBJ2-5 NA TRBV4-3 NA TGCGCCAGCAGCCAAGGAGTACCATCACCCCAAGAGACCCAGTACTTC CASSQGVPSPQETQYF
TRBJ2-7 NA TRBV4-1 NA TGCGCCAGCAGGGACGCAGACAGACAGTACTCCTACGAGCAGTACTTC CASRDADRQYSYEQYF
TRBJ1-2 NA TRBV5-1 NA TGCGCCAGCAGCCAGGACAGAGGAGGCTACACCTTC CASSQDRGGYTF
TRBJ2-7 once TRBV15 TRBD1 TGTGCCACCAGCGGACGACAGGGGGCGAGTTACGAGCAGTACTTC CATSGRQGASYEQYF
TRBJ1-4 NA TRBV9 NA TGTGCCAGCAGCGTAGGTGGAGTCGCCTCGGGAAAACTGTTTTTT CASSVGGVASGKLFF
TRBJ1-1 once TRBV18 TRBD1 TGTGCCAGCTCACCCCGCGGGACAGTAGTTAGTCTGAACACTGAAGCTTTCTTT CASSPRGTVVSLNTEAFF
TRBJ2-7 NA TRBV5-3 NA TGTGCCAGAAGCTTAACGGACAGCGCCTACGAGCAGTACTTC CARSLTDSAYEQYF
TRBJ2-1 NA TRBV4-2 NA TGTGCCCGAAGCTCCGTGTTCTTC CARSSVFF
TRBJ1-4 NA TRBV15 TRBD1 TGTGCCACCAGCAGAGATTCTGAAACAGGGGCCAGGGAAAAACTGTTTTTT CATSRDSETGAREKLFF
TRBJ2-1 NA TRBV19 TRBD2 TGTGCCAGTAGTATCCAGCGGGGGCTCTACAATGAGCAGTTCTTC CASSIQRGLYNEQFF